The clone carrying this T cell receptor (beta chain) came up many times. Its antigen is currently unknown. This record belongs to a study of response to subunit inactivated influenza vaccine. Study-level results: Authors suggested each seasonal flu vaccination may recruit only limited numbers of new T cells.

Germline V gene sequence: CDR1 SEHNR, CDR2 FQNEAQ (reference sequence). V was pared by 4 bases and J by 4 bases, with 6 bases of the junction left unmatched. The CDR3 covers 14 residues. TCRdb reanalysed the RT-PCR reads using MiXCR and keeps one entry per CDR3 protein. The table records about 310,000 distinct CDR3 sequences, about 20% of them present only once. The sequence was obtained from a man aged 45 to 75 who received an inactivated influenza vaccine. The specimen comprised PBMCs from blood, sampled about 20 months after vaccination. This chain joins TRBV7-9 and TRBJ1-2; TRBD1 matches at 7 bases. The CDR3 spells CASSSGQAIYGYTF. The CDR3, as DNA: TGTGCCAGCAGCTCCGGACAGGCTATCTATGGCTACACCTTC.